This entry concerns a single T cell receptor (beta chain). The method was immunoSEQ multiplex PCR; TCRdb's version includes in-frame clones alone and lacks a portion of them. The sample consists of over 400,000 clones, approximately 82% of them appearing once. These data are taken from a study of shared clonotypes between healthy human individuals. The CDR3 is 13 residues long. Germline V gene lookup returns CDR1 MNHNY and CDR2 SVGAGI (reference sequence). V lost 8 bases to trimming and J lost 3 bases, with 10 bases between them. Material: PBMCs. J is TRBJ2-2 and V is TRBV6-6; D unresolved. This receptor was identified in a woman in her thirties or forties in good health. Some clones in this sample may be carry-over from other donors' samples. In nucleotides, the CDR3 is TGTGCCAGCCGATTCCTTGACACCGGGGAGCTGTTTTTT. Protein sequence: CASRFLDTGELFF.